This TCR beta chain emerged from a study of blood T cell repertoires in COVID-19. The overall study: The United States, Italy and Spain supplied acute and convalescent COVID-19 samples. T cells, B-cell-depleted T cells, or PBMCs supplied cDNA or gDNA.

In the source study's methods: Counts of nucleated cells, estimated from reference gene primer amplification, were obtained. The method was immunoSEQ multiplex PCR; TCRdb's version includes in-frame clones alone and lacks a portion of them. V, J and clone size derive from that table, while D and trimming were established from the DNA sequence. The repertoire holds a few hundred thousand clones, under 90% seen once, with around 4% in the top ten. Per germline, CDR1 KGHSH and CDR2 LQKENI. This CDR3 is built from 14 residues. V was clipped by 6 bases and J by 1 base, with 11 bases between them. Only one count was recorded for this clone.

This TCR came from a man aged 60 to 75 with acute or convalescent COVID-19. The V gene is TRBV18, the J gene TRBJ2-3; no reliable D call. The specimen sequenced was peripheral blood. CDR3 nucleotide sequence: TGTGCCAGCTCCCTCAGTCATGGCACAGATACGCAGTATTTT. Translating gives CASSLSHGTDTQYF.